One and the same sample provided the 7 T cell receptor beta chains below, sequenced in a study of T cell responses to AZD1222 COVID-19 vaccine. Profiled with immunoSEQ multiplex PCR; TCRdb holds only in-frame clones, not every one. This sample yields approximately 120,000 clones, of which about 85% are seen a single time; 3.5% to 4.5% belongs to the top ten. Sequencing used peripheral blood, obtained 28 days after the second AZD1222 dose. These receptor sequences come from an adult who received the AZD1222 COVID-19 vaccine.

This clone was found a few times. The rearrangement links TRBV19 to TRBJ2-4, with a weak D call TRBD1 (7 bases). CDR3 length: 15 residues. The V end was cut by 2 bases, the J end by 4 bases, with 12 bases between. The germline gives CDR1 LNHDA, CDR2 SQIVND (reference sequence). The CDR3 DNA reads as TGTGCCAGTAGTATAATCCAGGGGGGTAAAAACATTCAGTACTTC. Amino acid sequence: CASSIIQGGKNIQYF.

This clone occurred once. Written as DNA, the CDR3 is TGTGCCAGCGGCGGGACAGGGGATTACACCGGGGAGCTGTTTTTT. Translating gives CASGGTGDYTGELFF. V is TRBV6-5 and J is TRBJ2-2; 10 positions match TRBD1. The germline V gene encodes CDR1 MNHEY and CDR2 SVGAGI. J lost 3 bases, V lost 8 bases, and 6 bases had no gene match. CDR3 size: 15 residues.

Details on this clone: An end of the junction does not agree with germline; a read error may underlie this. V is TRBV7-8 and J is TRBJ2-5; D tentatively reads TRBD1 or TRBD2 (5 bases each). Per the germline V gene, CDR1 is SGHVS and CDR2 is FQNEAQ. The CDR3 has 15 residues. As DNA, the CDR3 is TGTGCCAGCACCTTAGACGGGACGGTGGCAGAGACCCAGTACTTC. It is translated as CASTLDGTVAETQYF.

The chain joins TRBV5-4 to TRBJ2-3, with D uncertain. The CDR3 runs 13 residues. Between the trimmed V and J ends, which lost 0 bases and 0 bases, there was a span of 2 bases. Germline CDR1 SGHNT, CDR2 YYREEE (reference sequence). CDR3 region: CASSLDSTDTQYF. In DNA, the CDR3 is TGTGCCAGCAGCTTGGACAGCACAGATACGCAGTATTTT.

This clone appeared once. The chain joins TRBV7-2 to TRBJ1-1; 8 bases line up with TRBD1. Germline assignment: CDR1 SGHTA and CDR2 FQGNSA. V lost 5 bases, J lost 7 bases, and 6 bases stayed unmatched. This CDR3 comprises 13 residues. The DNA for the CDR3 is TGTGCCAGCAGCAGTGACAGGGGAGGTGAAGCTTTCTTT. Translating gives CASSSDRGGEAFF.

The CDR3 loop is CASSLDLKGMNTEAFF. CDR3 bases: TGTGCCAGCAGCTTGGATCTTAAGGGGATGAACACTGAAGCTTTCTTT. The J gene is TRBJ1-1, the V gene TRBV5-6, with D perhaps matching TRBD1 (5 bases). The CDR3 is 16 amino acids. Trimming removed 0 bases at V and 0 bases at J, with 12 bases between. Germline V gene lookup returns CDR1 SGHDT and CDR2 YYEEEE.

The chain combines TRBV7-2 with TRBJ2-1; D could derive from TRBD1 or TRBD2 (6 bases each). Trimming shortened V by 5 bases and J by 9 bases, and 14 bases separated the two germline ends. The CDR3 has 13 amino acids. Germline-derived CDR1 and CDR2 are SGHTA and FQGNSA. The CDR3, as DNA: TGTGCCAGCAGCCTAGGGGGGCTAGGTGAGCAGTTCTTC. Amino acid sequence: CASSLGGLGEQFF. Supplemented by reference TRBV7-2 and TRBJ2-1, the full variable domain reads GAGVSQSPSNKVTEKGKDVELRCDPISGHTALYWYRQSLGQGLEFLIYFQGNSAPDKSGLPSDRFSAERTGGSVSTLTIQRTQQEDSAVYLCASSLGGLGEQFFGPGTRLTVL.